This is a list of T cell receptor beta chains from one sample in a study of T cell responses to AZD1222 COVID-19 vaccine. Repertoires were generated with immunoSEQ multiplex PCR, while TCRdb's copy carries only in-frame clones and drops some. The table records 150,000 or so clones, about 91% of them present only once. Here the sequenced sample was peripheral blood, taken on day 0 of AZD1222 vaccination. These receptors all come from an adult in good health. Each CDR3 is given with its conserved first and last residue. The order of the fields is J gene, D gene, V gene, clone size, CDR3 protein, CDR3 DNA. The D gene is left open where the match is weak. Size values are once, few and many counts, or a class for expanded clones, and some rows have none.

TRBJ1-2 | - | TRBV28 | - | CASRYRDRDGYTF | TGTGCCAGCAGGTACAGGGATCGAGATGGCTACACCTTC
TRBJ1-1 | TRBD1 | TRBV12-3/TRBV12-4 | - | CASRLGGGTEAFF | TGTGCCAGCAGGCTAGGGGGCGGAACTGAAGCTTTCTTT
TRBJ1-4 | TRBD1 | TRBV19 | - | CASRTGTANEKLFF | TGTGCCAGTAGAACCGGGACAGCTAATGAAAAACTGTTTTTT
TRBJ1-5 | - | TRBV29-1 | - | CSIAEGHDHQPQHF | TGCAGCATCGCTGAGGGACACGACCATCAGCCCCAGCATTTT
TRBJ1-2 | - | TRBV18 | - | CASSPPGRGAYGYTF | TGTGCCAGCTCACCACCTGGGAGGGGGGCCTATGGCTACACCTTC
TRBJ1-3 | - | TRBV28 | - | CASSPGSLSGNTIYF | TGTGCCAGCAGTCCCGGCAGCCTCTCTGGAAACACCATATATTTT
TRBJ2-7 | TRBD1 | TRBV27 | - | CAREGQEEQYF | TGTGCCAGGGAAGGACAGGAAGAGCAGTACTTC
TRBJ1-4 | - | TRBV30 | - | CAWSLGRGGNEKLFF | TGTGCCTGGAGTCTCGGGAGAGGGGGGAATGAAAAACTGTTTTTT
TRBJ1-5 | - | TRBV4-2 | - | CASSQDQGFLSNQPQHF | TGTGCCAGCAGCCAAGATCAGGGATTCTTAAGCAATCAGCCCCAGCATTTT
TRBJ2-1 | TRBD2 | TRBV11-2 | - | CASSRLKSGGHEQFF | TGTGCCAGCAGCCGCCTGAAGAGCGGGGGACATGAGCAGTTCTTC
TRBJ1-5 | - | TRBV5-4 | - | CASSLADGADGAQHF | TGTGCCAGCAGCTTGGCGGATGGGGCAGATGGAGCCCAGCATTTT
TRBJ2-3 | TRBD2 | TRBV6-6 | - | CASATGGGTDTQYF | TGTGCCAGCGCCACGGGGGGGGGCACAGATACGCAGTATTTT
TRBJ1-2 | TRBD1 | TRBV5-1 | - | CASSWTGDQTNYGYTF | TGCGCCAGCAGCTGGACAGGGGACCAAACTAACTATGGCTACACCTTC
TRBJ2-7 | TRBD2 | TRBV19 | - | CASSTIAGGTYEQYF | TGTGCCAGTAGTACCATAGCGGGGGGGACCTACGAGCAGTACTTC
TRBJ1-2 | TRBD1 | TRBV7-9 | - | CASSSQGEEGTF | TGTGCCAGCAGCTCACAGGGGGAGGAGGGCACCTTC
TRBJ2-3 | - | TRBV7-9 | - | CASSSPSGTTSTDTQYF | TGTGCCAGCAGCTCACCCTCCGGGACGACAAGCACAGATACGCAGTATTTT
TRBJ1-1 | - | TRBV2 | - | CASSESPPGYMNTEAFF | TGTGCCAGCAGTGAATCCCCTCCGGGGTATATGAACACTGAAGCTTTCTTT
TRBJ2-2 | - | TRBV2 | - | CASLPHPPTSSENTGELFF | TGTGCCAGCCTACCTCACCCGCCGACCTCCTCCGAGAACACCGGGGAGCTGTTTTTT
TRBJ1-1 | - | TRBV14 | once | CASSQDEQTNTEAFF | TGTGCCAGCAGCCAAGATGAACAGACCAACACTGAAGCTTTCTTT
TRBJ2-1 | - | TRBV2 | - | CASSGFQGGYNEQFF | TGTGCCAGCAGTGGATTTCAGGGGGGCTACAATGAGCAGTTCTTC